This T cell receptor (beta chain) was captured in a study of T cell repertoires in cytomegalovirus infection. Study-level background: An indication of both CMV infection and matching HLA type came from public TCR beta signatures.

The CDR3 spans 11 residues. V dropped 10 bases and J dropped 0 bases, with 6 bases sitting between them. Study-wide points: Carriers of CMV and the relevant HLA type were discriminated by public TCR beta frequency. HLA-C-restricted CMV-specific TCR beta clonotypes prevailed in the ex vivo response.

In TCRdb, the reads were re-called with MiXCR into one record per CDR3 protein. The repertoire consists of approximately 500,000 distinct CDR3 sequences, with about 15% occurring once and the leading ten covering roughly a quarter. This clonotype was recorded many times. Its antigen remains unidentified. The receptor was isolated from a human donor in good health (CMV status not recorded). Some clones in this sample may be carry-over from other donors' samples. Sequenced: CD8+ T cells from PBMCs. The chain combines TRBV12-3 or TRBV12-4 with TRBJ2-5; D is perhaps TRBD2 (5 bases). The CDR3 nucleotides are TGTGCCACCGGGGACCAAGAGACCCAGTACTTC. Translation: CATGDQETQYF.